This T cell receptor (beta chain) was documented in a study of T cell responses to AZD1222 COVID-19 vaccine. Assay used: immunoSEQ multiplex PCR; TCRdb lists only in-frame clones, some missing. The table records about 140,000 clones, about 92% of them present only once. This clone was seen only once. Material: peripheral blood, obtained 28 days after the second AZD1222 dose. The TCR originated in an adult who received the AZD1222 COVID-19 vaccine.

CDR3: CAWSDGTVNQPQHF. The CDR3 DNA reads TGTGCCTGGAGTGATGGGACAGTTAATCAGCCCCAGCATTTT. V usage is TRBV30 and J usage is TRBJ1-5; 7 bases are shared with TRBD1. Germline assignment: CDR1 GTSNPN and CDR2 SVGIG (reference sequence). This CDR3 spans 14 amino acids. Losses at the gene ends were 1 base for V and 4 bases for J; bases not matched to a gene: 4.